The source of this T cell receptor (beta chain) is a study of blood T cell repertoires in COVID-19. Data came from immunoSEQ multiplex PCR; TCRdb stores just in-frame clones and leaves some out. In the table there are roughly 400,000 clones, around 87% of which are singletons. This clone was observed a handful of times. The germline V and J ends were trimmed by 4 bases and 7 bases, with 14 bases remaining between them. Germline V lookup: CDR1 LNHDA, CDR2 SQIVND (reference sequence). The CDR3 totals 14 residues. Material for sequencing was peripheral blood. The origin of this receptor is a woman in her sixties with COVID-19, enrolled during active disease. The V and J genes are TRBV19 and TRBJ1-5; D uncertain. CDR3 protein: CASSTIETGQPQHF. The CDR3 region has the DNA TGTGCCAGTAGTACCATCGAGACCGGGCAGCCCCAGCATTTT.